This TCR beta chain was profiled in a study of blood T cell repertoires in COVID-19. Whole-study context: The study drew acute and convalescent COVID-19 samples from the United States, Italy and Spain. T cells, B-cell-depleted T cells, or PBMCs supplied cDNA or gDNA.

The V gene's germline CDR1 is LNHDA and CDR2 SQIVND (reference sequence). J gave up 5 bases and V 4 bases, and 5 bases lay outside the gene matches. This CDR3 is 15 amino acids long. Original methodology: Nucleated cell counts were estimated from reference gene primer amplification. Assay used: immunoSEQ multiplex PCR; TCRdb lists only in-frame clones, some missing. The DNA was the basis for D and trimming; V, J and clone size are from that table. This table has about 32,000 clones, more than 80% appearing once. The chain uses TRBV19 and TRBJ2-3; 11 bases agree with TRBD2. Material for sequencing was peripheral blood. The clonotype comes from a male donor with active COVID-19. CDR3: CASSSVLAGGDTQYF. The CDR3 nucleotides are TGTGCCAGTAGTAGTGTCCTAGCGGGGGGAGATACGCAGTATTTT. The full variable domain, rest sourced from reference TRBV19 and TRBJ2-3, is DGGITQSPKYLFRKEGQNVTLSCEQNLNHDAMYWYRQDPGQGLRLIYYSQIVNDFQKGDIAEGYSVSREKKESFPLTVTSAQKNPTAFYLCASSSVLAGGDTQYFGPGTRLTVL.